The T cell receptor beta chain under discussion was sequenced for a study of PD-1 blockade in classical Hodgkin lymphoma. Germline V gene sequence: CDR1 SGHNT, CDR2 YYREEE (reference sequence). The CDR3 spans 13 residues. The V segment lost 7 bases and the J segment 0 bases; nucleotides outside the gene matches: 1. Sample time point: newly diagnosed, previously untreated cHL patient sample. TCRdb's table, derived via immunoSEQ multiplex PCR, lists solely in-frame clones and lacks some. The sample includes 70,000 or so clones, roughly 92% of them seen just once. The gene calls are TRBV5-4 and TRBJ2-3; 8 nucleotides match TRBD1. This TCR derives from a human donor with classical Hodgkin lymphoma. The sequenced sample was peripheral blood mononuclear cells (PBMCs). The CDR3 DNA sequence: TGTGCCAGCTGGGACAGGAGCACAGATACGCAGTATTTT. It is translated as CASWDRSTDTQYF.